This T cell receptor (beta chain) was sequenced in a study of blood T cell repertoires in COVID-19. Study-level background: Samples of COVID-19 (acute and convalescent) were obtained from the United States, Italy and Spain. T cells, B-cell-depleted T cells, or PBMCs supplied cDNA or gDNA.

This CDR3 is built from 16 residues. Losses at the gene ends were 1 base for V and 8 bases for J; bases not matched to a gene: 7. Germline CDR1 is MGHDK and CDR2 is SYGVNS. TCRdb's table, derived via immunoSEQ multiplex PCR, lists solely in-frame clones and lacks some. The sample lists about 62,000 clones, 85% to 90% occurring once. Source material: peripheral blood. This chain joins TRBV25-1 and TRBJ2-2, with TRBD2 matching over 10 bases. The receptor's source is a woman aged 60 to 75 with COVID-19, enrolled during active disease. This CDR3 is CASSEFKREGSGELFF. CDR3 coding DNA: TGTGCCAGCAGTGAATTCAAGCGGGAGGGCTCGGGGGAGCTGTTTTTT. Full variable domain (rest looked up from reference TRBV25-1 and TRBJ2-2): EADIYQTPRYLVIGTGKKITLECSQTMGHDKMYWYQQDPGMELHLIHYSYGVNSTEKGDLSSESTVSRIRTEHFPLTLESARPSHTSQYLCASSEFKREGSGELFFGEGSRLTVL.